Here is one T cell receptor (beta chain) with its context. The CDR3 extends over 17 amino acids. Germline assignment: CDR1 SGHTA and CDR2 FQGNSA. V lost 1 base and J lost 5; bases outside the gene matches: 7. This entry comes from a study of T cell changes during pregnancy in multiple sclerosis. Using immunoSEQ multiplex PCR, the repertoire was profiled, and TCRdb retains in-frame clones only, with some absent. Of under 70,000 clones in the sample, approximately 90% were seen once. Sample: peripheral blood, taken in the second trimester of pregnancy. The chain joins TRBV7-2 to TRBJ1-4, with 10 positions matching TRBD1. This sequence originates from a female donor with multiple sclerosis, enrolled in a pregnancy study. The DNA of the CDR3 is TGTGCCAGCAGCTTAGGGGGCCCGGGACAGGGGAATGAAAAACTGTTTTTT. Translation: CASSLGGPGQGNEKLFF.